Listed here are 16 T cell receptor beta chains from one sample, sequenced in a study of patients and donors after allogeneic stem cell transplantation. TCRdb ran MiXCR on the RT-PCR reads and lists one entry per CDR3 protein. In the table there are over 150,000 distinct CDR3 sequences, about 29% of which are singletons. Sequenced sample: blood, either unsorted or a sorted T cell fraction (not recorded which). The origin of the receptors is a human donor who was either an allogeneic HSCT recipient or a stem cell or donor lymphocyte infusion donor (not recorded which). It is not recorded whose cells these are; they may come from a transplant donor.

J is TRBJ2-5 and V is TRBV20-1, with D perhaps TRBD2 (5 bases). The CDR3 length is 13 residues. V was shortened by 4 bases and J by 4 bases, with 13 bases between the two germline ends. Germline values: CDR1 DFQATT, CDR2 SNEGSKA (reference sequence). In nucleotides, the CDR3 is TGCAGTGCTAAGCGGTCCCCAATAGAGACCCAGTACTTC. Translating it yields CSAKRSPIETQYF.

This clonotype was detected once. The chain couples TRBV4-3 to TRBJ2-7; TRBD1 aligns across 7 bases. The CDR3 runs to 15 residues. After removal of 0 bases from V and 7 bases from J, the junction contained 9 bases not matched to a gene. The V gene's germline CDR1 is LGHNA and CDR2 YSLEER. The CDR3 region is CASSQDRQGSGEQYF. As DNA, the CDR3 is TGCGCCAGCAGCCAAGATCGACAGGGATCGGGAGAGCAGTACTTC.

This clonotype turned up a few times. This chain uses TRBV2 with TRBJ1-2; D is unresolved. This CDR3 spans 12 amino acids. Trimming took 7 bases from V and 5 from J, leaving 11 bases between them. Germline V gene sequence: CDR1 SNHLY, CDR2 FYNNEI. CDR3 amino acids: CASIGGNYGYTF. The DNA for the CDR3 is TGTGCCAGCATAGGAGGAAATTATGGCTACACCTTC.

The V and J genes are TRBV7-9 and TRBJ2-7; TRBD1 matches 9 bases. Germline-derived CDR1 and CDR2 are SEHNR and FQNEAQ (reference sequence). This CDR3 has 14 amino acids. Trimming took 5 bases from V and 4 from J; bases not matched to a gene: 6. This CDR3 reads CASSAGQGKYEQYF. The CDR3, as DNA: TGTGCCAGCAGCGCAGGACAGGGGAAGTACGAGCAGTACTTC.

This clonotype has only a few counts. The rearrangement uses TRBV12-3 or TRBV12-4 and TRBJ2-2, with 10 bases lining up with TRBD1. Trimming took 2 bases from V and 6 from J; bases not matched to a gene: 9. CDR3 length: 17 amino acids. The CDR3 sequence is CASSLHPGQGFPGELFF. In DNA, the CDR3 is TGTGCCAGCAGTTTACATCCGGGACAGGGGTTTCCCGGGGAGCTGTTTTTT.

This clonotype was counted ten times or more. The J gene is TRBJ1-3, the V gene TRBV9; D is uncertain. The CDR3 totals 14 residues. From germline, CDR1 is SGDLS and CDR2 YYNGEE. Trimming left V 0 bases short and J 4 bases short, with 8 bases between. CDR3 loop: CASSVEADGNTIYF. The DNA of the CDR3 is TGTGCCAGCAGCGTAGAGGCGGACGGAAACACCATATATTTT.

The chain carries TRBV5-5 and TRBJ2-5, with 9 bases aligning to TRBD2. The CDR3 contains 16 residues. The germline CDR1 and CDR2 sequences are SGHKS and YYEKEE (reference sequence). After removal of 0 bases from V and 4 bases from J, the junction contained 7 bases not matched to a gene. CDR3 DNA sequence: TGTGCCAGCAGCTTGGAGGCTAGCGGGACCGTAGAGACCCAGTACTTC. Translating gives CASSLEASGTVETQYF.

This chain joins TRBV3-1 and TRBJ1-5; D call uncertain. The CDR3 is made up of 18 amino acids. Trimming took off 0 bases at V and 0 bases at J, with 15 bases between the two ends. Per the germline V gene, CDR1 is LGHDT and CDR2 is YNNKEL (reference sequence). The chain's CDR3 is CASSQDLGRGSSNQPQHF. The CDR3 DNA follows: TGTGCCAGCAGCCAAGATTTAGGGAGAGGATCTAGCAATCAGCCCCAGCATTTT.

The rearrangement links TRBV12-3 or TRBV12-4 to TRBJ2-2, with D unresolved. V was trimmed by 3 bases and J by 0 bases, leaving 5 bases between them. The CDR3 loop spans 14 amino acids. The CDR3 nucleotides are TGTGCCAGCAGTTTCTCTACGAACACCGGGGAGCTGTTTTTT. Its translation is CASSFSTNTGELFF.

CDR3 sequence reads: CASSYSLRGPQYF. Here the CDR3 DNA reads TGTGCCAGCAGTTACTCGCTCAGGGGGCCCCAGTACTTC. J is TRBJ2-5 and V is TRBV6-5; 8 positions match TRBD1. CDR3 length: 13 amino acids. The V gene's germline CDR1 is MNHEY and CDR2 SVGAGI. With 0 bases clipped from V and 9 bases from J, the junction kept 3 bases outside the gene matches.

This clonotype was found a few times. The conserved final phenylalanine or tryptophan is absent from the CDR3, which likely points to a read error. The limits of the CDR3 on the DNA are not certain, so only TCRdb's listed CDR3 is given. The chain has TRBV20-1 and TRBJ2-3; the listed D gene, TRBD2, was not tested against the DNA. Inclusive of both ends, the CDR3 amounts to 11 amino acids. Germline V CDR1 and CDR2: DFQATT, SNEGSKA (reference sequence). The CDR3 here is CSAPIAGGPGL.

V and J are TRBV4-3 and TRBJ1-1, with TRBD1 matching over 10 bases. The germline V gene encodes CDR1 LGHNA and CDR2 YSLEER. Trimming took 0 bases from V and 10 from J; bases not matched to a gene: 5. There are 14 residues in the CDR3. CDR3 bases: TGCGCCAGCAGCCAAGATTTCGGGACAGGGGCAGCTTTCTTT. It specifies CASSQDFGTGAAFF.

This chain links TRBV7-2 with TRBJ2-1; D remains unclear. The V end was cut by 4 bases, the J end by 7 bases, with 14 bases between. Germline lookup yields CDR1 SGHTA and CDR2 FQGNSA. The length of the CDR3 is 14 residues. CDR3 protein: CASSSFLIENEQFF. The CDR3 DNA reads as TGTGCCAGCAGCTCCTTCCTCATAGAAAATGAGCAGTTCTTC.

This clonotype was seen a handful of times. The V and J genes are TRBV4-2 and TRBJ2-1; weak D call: TRBD1 (7 bases). The CDR3 contains 16 residues. Germline lookup yields CDR1 LGHNA and CDR2 YNFKEQ. V lost 3 bases to trimming and J lost 2 bases, with 14 bases between them. The DNA for the CDR3 is TGTGCCAGCAGCCAGGAGGGACAGAACACCTACAATGAGCAGTTCTTC. The encoded protein is CASSQEGQNTYNEQFF.

This clonotype was counted between two and nine times. V usage is TRBV7-9 and J usage is TRBJ1-1; D not resolved. This CDR3 contains 11 residues. The germline gives CDR1 SEHNR, CDR2 FQNEAQ (reference sequence). Trimming took off 5 bases at V and 9 bases at J, with 10 bases between the two ends. The CDR3 nucleotides are TGTGCCAGCAGCCATCGTGAGAAAGCTTTCTTT. This encodes CASSHREKAFF. Variable domain in full (rest from reference TRBV7-9 and TRBJ1-1): DTGVSQNPRHKITKRGQNVTFRCDPISEHNRLYWYRQTLGQGPEFLTYFQNEAQLEKSRLLSDRFSAERPKGSFSTLEIQRTEQGDSAMYLCASSHREKAFFGQGTRLTVV.

This clonotype was seen more than once but under ten times. In DNA, the CDR3 is TGCGCCAGCAGCCAAGACAGCATCTCTGGAAACACCATATATTTT. As protein: CASSQDSISGNTIYF. V and J are TRBV4-3 and TRBJ1-3; D is undetermined. This CDR3 is 15 amino acids long. CDR1 and CDR2 (germline): LGHNA, YSLEER. The V gene lost 0 bases and the J gene lost 0 bases, with 6 bases spanning the gap.